This T cell receptor (beta chain) came from a study of a mutant IDH1 vaccine in newly diagnosed glioma. Time point of the sample: week 35, safety follow-up. Each dose of the vaccine consisted of 300 ug of mutant IDH1 20-mer peptide, with topical imiquimod. Details on this clone: The antigen is undetermined.

Trimming at V came to 2 bases and at J to 3 bases, leaving 4 bases not matched to a gene. Looked up from germline, CDR1 is SGHKS and CDR2 is YYEKEE (reference sequence). The CDR3 spans 15 residues. The repertoire was sequenced with immunoSEQ multiplex PCR; TCRdb's copy has only in-frame clones and lacks some. The sample includes 43,000 or so clones, 85% to 95% of them seen just once. The gene calls are TRBV5-5 and TRBJ2-2; 7 bases agree with TRBD1. This sequence originates from a man between 45 and 60 years old with glioma. This specimen was PBMCs, taken from a glioma patient whose treatment included an IDH1 peptide vaccine. The CDR3 region has the DNA TGTGCCAGCAGCTTTGAACAGGGGTACACCGGGGAGCTGTTTTTT. As protein: CASSFEQGYTGELFF.